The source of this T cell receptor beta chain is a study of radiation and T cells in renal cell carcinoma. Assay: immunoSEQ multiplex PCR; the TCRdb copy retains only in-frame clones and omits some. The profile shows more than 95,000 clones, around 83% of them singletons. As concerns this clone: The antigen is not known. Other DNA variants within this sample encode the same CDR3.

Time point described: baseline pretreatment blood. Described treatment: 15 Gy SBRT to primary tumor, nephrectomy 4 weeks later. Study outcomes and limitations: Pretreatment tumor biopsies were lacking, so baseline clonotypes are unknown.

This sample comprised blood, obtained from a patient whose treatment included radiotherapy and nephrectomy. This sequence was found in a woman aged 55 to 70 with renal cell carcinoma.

CDR3 sequence: CASSSGQGTEAFF. In DNA, the CDR3 is TGTGCCAGCAGTTCCGGACAGGGGACTGAAGCTTTCTTT. This chain joins TRBV6-5 and TRBJ1-1; 9 bases agree with TRBD1. Germline V gene lookup returns CDR1 MNHEY and CDR2 SVGAGI. This CDR3 comprises 13 residues. J was trimmed by 5 bases and V by 4 bases; bases with no gene match: 2.